This is a list of T cell receptor beta chains from one sample in a study of OX40 agonist ivuxolimab in advanced cancers. Measured with immunoSEQ multiplex PCR; TCRdb has only the in-frame clones, and not every one. The table shows nearly 50,000 clones, with more than 70% occurring only once. The sequenced sample was CD4+ or CD8+ T cells sorted from blood, obtained in a trial of the OX40 agonist ivuxolimab. The receptors here all came from an adult with an advanced solid tumor such as melanoma, head and neck, liver or kidney cancer. CDR3s include the opening cysteine and the closing phenylalanine or tryptophan.

v_call: TRBV5-4
cdr3_length: 13
j_call: TRBJ2-7
cdr3_aa: CASSLGLNYEQYF

v_call: TRBV11-3
cdr3_length: 13
j_call: TRBJ1-2
cdr3_aa: CASSRDRAYGYTF

v_call: TRBV7-3
cdr3_length: 15
j_call: TRBJ2-2
cdr3_aa: CASSSSGSNTGELFF

v_call: TRBV4-1
cdr3_length: 15
j_call: TRBJ2-5
cdr3_aa: CASSQQIDRQETQYF

v_call: TRBV28
cdr3_length: 17
j_call: TRBJ1-3
cdr3_aa: CASSSLGRGPSGNTIYF

v_call: TRBV6-5
cdr3_length: 14
j_call: TRBJ2-7
cdr3_aa: CASAASGSGYEQYF

v_call: TRBV4-1
cdr3_length: 19
j_call: TRBJ2-3
cdr3_aa: CASSQPPGTSGRAVDTQYF

v_call: TRBV5-1
cdr3_length: 15
j_call: TRBJ1-1
cdr3_aa: CASSPGGSMNTEAFF

v_call: TRBV6-5
cdr3_length: 15
j_call: TRBJ1-3
cdr3_aa: CASSTTGAGGNTIYF

v_call: TRBV11-1
cdr3_length: 15
j_call: TRBJ1-2
cdr3_aa: CASSPLQGAFYGYTF

v_call: TRBV5-1
cdr3_length: 13
j_call: TRBJ2-5
cdr3_aa: CASSIAGEETQYF

v_call: TRBV19
cdr3_length: 14
j_call: TRBJ1-1
cdr3_aa: CASSIERGRTEAFF

v_call: TRBV29-1
cdr3_length: 13
j_call: TRBJ2-7
cdr3_aa: CSVESLTGHEQYF

v_call: TRBV7-8
cdr3_length: 17
j_call: TRBJ2-7
cdr3_aa: CASSLSVLRIYSYEQYF

v_call: TRBV7-8
cdr3_length: 17
j_call: TRBJ2-1
cdr3_aa: CASSQWGSSGNSNEQFF

v_call: TRBV19
cdr3_length: 13
j_call: TRBJ1-1
cdr3_aa: CASSIGTNTEAFF

v_call: TRBV19
cdr3_length: 14
j_call: TRBJ2-7
cdr3_aa: CASSIGGQGAEQYF

v_call: TRBV28
cdr3_length: 13
j_call: TRBJ2-3
cdr3_aa: CASSSPGVDTQYF

v_call: TRBV4-1
cdr3_length: 17
j_call: TRBJ1-1
cdr3_aa: CASSQDLGQGIGTEAFF

v_call: TRBV30
cdr3_length: 13
j_call: TRBJ2-7
cdr3_aa: CAWSAGASYEQYF

v_call: TRBV5-8
cdr3_length: 15
j_call: TRBJ2-5
cdr3_aa: CASSFPGQGGETQYF

v_call: TRBV18
cdr3_length: 14
j_call: TRBJ1-2
cdr3_aa: CASSELGDGYGYTF

v_call: TRBV11-2
cdr3_length: 15
j_call: TRBJ2-1
cdr3_aa: CASSLEGRSYNEQFF

v_call: TRBV5-1
cdr3_length: 15
j_call: TRBJ1-4
cdr3_aa: CASSPGTATNEKLFF

v_call: TRBV5-5
cdr3_length: 17
j_call: TRBJ2-2
cdr3_aa: CASSFRQGASNTGELFF

v_call: TRBV5-1
cdr3_length: 15
j_call: TRBJ1-5
cdr3_aa: CASSLTGGTNQPQHF

v_call: TRBV7-8
cdr3_length: 15
j_call: TRBJ1-5
cdr3_aa: CATTKDRALNQPQHF

v_call: TRBV5-4
cdr3_length: 18
j_call: TRBJ2-1
cdr3_aa: CASSSRLATSRIDNEQFF

v_call: TRBV13
cdr3_length: 15
j_call: TRBJ2-3
cdr3_aa: CASSLGLAGTDTQYF

v_call: TRBV10-2
cdr3_length: 13
j_call: TRBJ2-7
cdr3_aa: CASSGGQGGEQYF

v_call: TRBV5-1
cdr3_length: 15
j_call: TRBJ1-1
cdr3_aa: CASSSTELGGTEAFF

v_call: TRBV4-1
cdr3_length: 14
j_call: TRBJ1-2
cdr3_aa: CASSQEGRGYGYTF

v_call: TRBV5-1
cdr3_length: 14
j_call: TRBJ2-7
cdr3_aa: CASGDRAQSYEQYF

v_call: TRBV5-6
cdr3_length: 14
j_call: TRBJ2-7
cdr3_aa: CASSFPTGNHEQYF

v_call: TRBV9
cdr3_length: 15
j_call: TRBJ2-5
cdr3_aa: CASSAGTVTQETQYF

v_call: TRBV7-9
cdr3_length: 13
j_call: TRBJ1-2
cdr3_aa: CASSEDGQLGYTF

v_call: TRBV30
cdr3_length: 13
j_call: TRBJ2-2
cdr3_aa: CAWNPKGYGELFF

v_call: TRBV19
cdr3_length: 13
j_call: TRBJ2-7
cdr3_aa: CASSIGGTYEQYF

v_call: TRBV5-6
cdr3_length: 15
j_call: TRBJ2-1
cdr3_aa: CASSLAVGGSREQFF

v_call: TRBV5-1
cdr3_length: 12
j_call: TRBJ2-1
cdr3_aa: CASSYRDDEQFF

v_call: TRBV5-4
cdr3_length: 15
j_call: TRBJ2-1
cdr3_aa: CASSRPAGAENEQFF

v_call: TRBV2
cdr3_length: 14
j_call: TRBJ1-1
cdr3_aa: CASIYRGQNTEAFF

v_call: TRBV6-1
cdr3_length: 13
j_call: TRBJ1-2
cdr3_aa: CATHGPNRAGYTF

v_call: TRBV21-1
cdr3_length: 12
j_call: TRBJ1-2
cdr3_aa: CASSAQGRGYTF

v_call: TRBV7-2
cdr3_length: 12
j_call: TRBJ2-5
cdr3_aa: CASSFLGETQYF

v_call: TRBV20-1
cdr3_length: 11
j_call: TRBJ2-1
cdr3_aa: CSAEGTNEQFF

v_call: TRBV19
cdr3_length: 14
j_call: TRBJ1-4
cdr3_aa: CASSIGGVNEKLFF

v_call: TRBV21-1
cdr3_length: 12
j_call: TRBJ2-5
cdr3_aa: CASSRKIKTQYF

v_call: TRBV28
cdr3_length: 14
j_call: TRBJ2-7
cdr3_aa: CASSLWGGLSEQYF

v_call: TRBV13
cdr3_length: 16
j_call: TRBJ1-1
cdr3_aa: CASSRRRRLERTEAFF

v_call: TRBV7-8
cdr3_length: 15
j_call: TRBJ2-3
cdr3_aa: CASSPSGALTDTQYF

v_call: TRBV5-4
cdr3_length: 16
j_call: TRBJ1-2
cdr3_aa: CASSPGNLPSNYGYTF

v_call: TRBV10-3
cdr3_length: 13
j_call: TRBJ1-1
cdr3_aa: CAISEGGGTEAFF

v_call: TRBV2
cdr3_length: 15
j_call: TRBJ1-2
cdr3_aa: CASSEARTAAYGYTF

v_call: TRBV19
cdr3_length: 15
j_call: TRBJ2-7
cdr3_aa: CASSPDRGRAYEQYF